A selection of T cell receptor beta chains follows, all from one sample in a study of cytomegalovirus exposure and HLA in healthy donors. Clones were sequenced by immunoSEQ multiplex PCR, and TCRdb holds only the in-frame ones, with some missing. The table includes about 120,000 clones, around 86% detected once. Specimen: PBMCs. The receptors stem from a woman younger than 45 in good health and CMV-seronegative. Both conserved end residues are part of each CDR3. The D gene is left open where the match is weak. Only part of the rows carry a size: once, few, many, or a class if the clone is expanded.

abundance	j_gene	len	v_gene	d_gene	CDR3aa	CDR3nt
once	TRBJ2-1	18	TRBV7-3	TRBD2	CASSPHPSTSGAGDEQFF	TGTGCCAGCAGCCCGCACCCCTCGACTAGCGGGGCCGGGGATGAGCAGTTCTTC
.	TRBJ2-7	15	TRBV6-4	TRBD2	CASSEGLAGVGEQYF	TGTGCCAGCAGTGAGGGACTAGCGGGAGTGGGAGAGCAGTACTTC
once	TRBJ1-1	11	TRBV11-2	.	CASSLAREAFF	TGTGCCAGCAGCTTAGCCAGGGAAGCTTTCTTT
.	TRBJ2-1	14	TRBV11-3	.	CASSLEGRRNEQFF	TGTGCCAGCAGCTTAGAGGGCCGGCGTAATGAGCAGTTCTTC
.	TRBJ2-7	13	TRBV28	TRBD1	CASSRTGIYEQYF	TGTGCCAGCAGTCGGACAGGGATTTACGAGCAGTACTTC
.	TRBJ1-5	15	TRBV4-1	TRBD1	CASSQGQGLGQPQHF	TGCGCCAGCAGCCAAGGACAGGGATTGGGGCAGCCCCAGCATTTT
.	TRBJ2-7	15	TRBV5-1	.	CASSLVSVSSYEQYF	TGCGCCAGCAGCTTGGTTAGCGTGTCGTCCTACGAGCAGTACTTC
.	TRBJ2-5	14	TRBV27	TRBD1	CASSGSGTGGTQYF	TGTGCCAGCAGTGGTTCCGGGACAGGGGGGACCCAGTACTTC
.	TRBJ2-1	14	TRBV18	.	CASSRLDEVYEQFF	TGTGCCAGCTCGAGACTAGACGAGGTCTATGAGCAGTTCTTC
.	TRBJ2-1	17	TRBV19	TRBD2	CASSNPGLAGGPNEQFF	TGTGCCAGTAGTAACCCCGGACTAGCGGGAGGGCCGAATGAGCAGTTCTTC
few	TRBJ2-7	16	TRBV28	TRBD2	CASIQARTTGGYEQYF	TGTGCCAGCATCCAGGCCAGGACTACGGGGGGGTACGAGCAGTACTTC
.	TRBJ2-1	17	TRBV7-2	.	CASSPSDSLSSYNEQFF	TGTGCCAGCAGCCCCTCGGACTCCCTAAGCTCCTACAATGAGCAGTTCTTC
.	TRBJ2-7	15	TRBV5-1	TRBD1	CASSSTGTESYEQYF	TGCGCCAGCAGCTCCACCGGGACAGAGTCCTACGAGCAGTACTTC
.	TRBJ2-6	15	TRBV28	TRBD1	CASSYRGSGANVLIF	TGTGCCAGCAGTTACAGGGGGTCTGGGGCCAACGTCCTGATTTTC
.	TRBJ2-2	14	TRBV6-4	TRBD1	CASRPDRSTGELFF	TGTGCCAGCCGCCCGGACAGGTCCACCGGGGAGCTGTTTTTT
few	TRBJ1-1	15	TRBV7-8	TRBD1	CASSLADRGNTEAFF	TGTGCCAGCAGCTTAGCAGACAGGGGGAACACTGAAGCTTTCTTT